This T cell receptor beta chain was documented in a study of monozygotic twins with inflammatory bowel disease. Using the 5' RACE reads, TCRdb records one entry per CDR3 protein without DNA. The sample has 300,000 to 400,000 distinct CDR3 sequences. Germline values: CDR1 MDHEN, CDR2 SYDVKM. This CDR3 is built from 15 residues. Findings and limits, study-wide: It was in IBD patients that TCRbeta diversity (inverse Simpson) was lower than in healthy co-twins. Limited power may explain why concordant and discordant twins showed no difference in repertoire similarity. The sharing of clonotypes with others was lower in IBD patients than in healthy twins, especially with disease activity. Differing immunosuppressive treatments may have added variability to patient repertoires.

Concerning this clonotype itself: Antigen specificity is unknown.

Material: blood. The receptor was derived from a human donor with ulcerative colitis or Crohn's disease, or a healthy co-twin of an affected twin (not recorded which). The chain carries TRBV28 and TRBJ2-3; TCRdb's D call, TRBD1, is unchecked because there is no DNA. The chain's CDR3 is CASSLGVGGHDTQYF. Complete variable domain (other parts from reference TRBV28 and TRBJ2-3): DVKVTQSSRYLVKRTGEKVFLECVQDMDHENMFWYRQDPGLGLRLIYFSYDVKMKEKGDIPEGYSVSREKKERFSLILESASTNQTSMYLCASSLGVGGHDTQYFGPGTRLTVL.